The 14 T cell receptor beta chains below were found in one sample sequenced in a study of blood T cell repertoires in COVID-19. This table comes from immunoSEQ multiplex PCR, and its TCRdb copy is limited to in-frame clones, with some not included. The sample lists around 260,000 clones, about 89% occurring once. Sequencing was done on a sample of peripheral blood. The source of these receptors is a man aged 35-49 years who had recovered from COVID-19.

The V gene is TRBV5-1, the J gene TRBJ2-5, with 11 bases matching TRBD2. Unmatched junction bases numbered 6, after V lost 4 bases and J lost 4 bases. The CDR3 has 15 amino acids. The germline V gene has CDR1 SGHRS and CDR2 YFSETQ. The CDR3 DNA sequence: TGCGCCAGCAGCCAGAAGACTAGCGGGGCAGAGACCCAGTACTTC. Translating gives CASSQKTSGAETQYF.

The rearrangement joins TRBV6-5 to TRBJ2-3; D is ambiguous. Between the trimmed V and J ends, which lost 6 bases and 4 bases, there was a span of 14 bases. This CDR3 is 14 amino acids long. Per germline, CDR1 MNHEY and CDR2 SVGAGI. As DNA, the CDR3 is TGTGCCAGCAGACACTATAACCGACCAGATACGCAGTATTTT. As protein: CASRHYNRPDTQYF.

The chain links TRBV7-2 to TRBJ1-6, with D tentatively TRBD1 (5 bases). V dropped 3 bases and J dropped 13 bases, with 13 bases sitting between them. Germline CDR1 and CDR2: SGHTA and FQGNSA. CDR3 length: 13 residues. The CDR3 loop is CASSFYRDSPLHF. DNA for the CDR3: TGTGCCAGCAGCTTTTACCGGGACTCCCCCCTCCACTTT.

The chain carries TRBV18 and TRBJ2-7; possible D gene TRBD1, 5 bases. Trimming shortened V by 1 base and J by 9 bases, and 10 bases separated the two germline ends. From germline, CDR1 is KGHSH and CDR2 LQKENI. CDR3 length: 12 residues. This CDR3 reads CASSPQGRGQYF. Here the CDR3 DNA reads TGTGCCAGCTCACCACAGGGGCGCGGGCAGTACTTC.

CDR3 amino acids: CASSEALGGTEAFF. The CDR3 DNA reads TGTGCCAGCAGTGAAGCGCTGGGGGGCACTGAAGCTTTCTTT. The rearrangement joins TRBV2 to TRBJ1-1; D possibly corresponds to TRBD1 (5 bases). This CDR3 spans 14 amino acids. Germline values: CDR1 SNHLY, CDR2 FYNNEI. V shed 0 bases and J shed 4 bases, with 9 bases lying between them. Drawing the rest from reference TRBV2 and TRBJ1-1, the complete variable domain is EPEVTQTPSHQVTQMGQEVILRCVPISNHLYFYWYRQILGQKVEFLVSFYNNEISEKSEIFDDQFSVERPDGSNFTLKIRSTKLEDSAMYFCASSEALGGTEAFFGQGTRLTVV.

The genes are TRBV30 and TRBJ2-1; D is perhaps TRBD1 (6 bases). Per the germline V gene, CDR1 is GTSNPN and CDR2 is SVGIG (reference sequence). Trimming removed 4 bases from V and 0 bases from J, with 13 bases in between. The CDR3 is 15 amino acids. The CDR3: CAWTQGGRSYNEQFF. The CDR3 bases are TGTGCCTGGACCCAAGGGGGACGCTCCTACAATGAGCAGTTCTTC.

This rearrangement joins TRBV27 to TRBJ2-1; 7 bases match TRBD1. After removal of 6 bases from V and 6 bases from J, the junction contained 8 bases not matched to a gene. The V gene's germline CDR1 is MNHEY and CDR2 SMNVEV (reference sequence). This CDR3 is built from 14 residues. Here the CDR3 reads CASRSWSGGNEQFF. As DNA, the CDR3 is TGTGCCAGCAGATCCTGGTCAGGGGGCAATGAGCAGTTCTTC.

V usage is TRBV11-2 and J usage is TRBJ2-7; possibly TRBD1 for D (5 bases). V shed 0 bases and J shed 6 bases, with 9 bases lying between them. Germline CDR1 is SGHAT and CDR2 is FQNNGV. There are 13 residues in the CDR3. The DNA of the CDR3 is TGTGCCAGCAGCTTAGACGGCAGGGCCGAGCAGTACTTC. It encodes CASSLDGRAEQYF.

This clone appeared a few times. V gene TRBV2 combines with J gene TRBJ1-3; TRBD1 aligns across 7 bases. Germline CDR1 SNHLY, CDR2 FYNNEI. CDR3 length: 15 residues. V shed 3 bases, J shed 4 bases, and the junction held 6 bases outside the gene matches. CDR3 sequence reads: CASSETGFGGNTIYF. For the CDR3, the DNA is TGTGCCAGCAGTGAGACAGGGTTTGGGGGAAACACCATATATTTT.

V gene TRBV10-3 combines with J gene TRBJ2-1, with 7 bases identical to TRBD2. The junction had 5 bases not matched to a gene; V was cut back by 10 bases and J by 8 bases. Germline V lookup: CDR1 ENHRY, CDR2 SYGVKD. There are 11 residues in the CDR3. The CDR3: CANGLADEQFF. Here the CDR3 DNA reads TGTGCCAACGGGCTAGCGGATGAGCAGTTCTTC.

The V and J genes are TRBV7-6 and TRBJ2-5; 10 bases line up with TRBD1. This CDR3 is built from 15 residues. Germline assignment: CDR1 SGHVS and CDR2 FNYEAQ. Trimming took 5 bases from V and 2 from J; bases not matched to a gene: 5. The DNA for the CDR3 is TGTGCCAGCAGCCCGGGACAGGGGTGGCAAGAGACCCAGTACTTC. Encoded protein: CASSPGQGWQETQYF.

This clone was counted once. J is TRBJ2-2 and V is TRBV5-1; 10 nucleotides align to TRBD2. CDR3 length: 16 amino acids. With V trimmed by 4 bases and J by 4 bases, 7 bases remained unmatched. Per the germline V gene, CDR1 is SGHRS and CDR2 is YFSETQ. In DNA form, the CDR3 reads TGCGCCAGCAGCCGGGAAGCGGGAGGGCCCACCGGGGAGCTGTTTTTT. It yields the protein CASSREAGGPTGELFF.

This sequence joins TRBV15 and TRBJ1-1; D remains unclear. V lost 6 bases to trimming and J lost 3 bases, with 8 bases between them. The CDR3 runs to 12 residues. Looked up from germline, CDR1 is LNHNV and CDR2 is YYDKDF (reference sequence). DNA of the CDR3: TGTGCCACCAGAAGAAGCGACACTGAAGCTTTCTTT. It is translated as CATRRSDTEAFF.

The V gene is TRBV3-1 (or the pseudogene TRBV3-2), the J gene TRBJ1-1; 8 positions match TRBD1. V lost 2 bases to trimming and J lost 3 bases; unmatched junction nucleotides: 14. Germline CDR1 LGHDT, CDR2 YNNKEL (reference sequence). The CDR3 sequence is 18 residues long. CDR3 region: CASSQPRQGALRHTEAFF. The CDR3 nucleotides are TGTGCCAGCAGCCAACCCCGCCAGGGGGCTCTGCGCCACACTGAAGCTTTCTTT.